This T cell receptor (beta chain) is from a study of human T cells and chemical hapten exposure. General study findings and limits: A positive correlation with patch test score was shown by PT1 expanded TCR counts.

During construction of the library, unique molecular identifiers were attached to individual cDNA molecules for quantitative, reproducible TCR counting. Per the original methods: Approximately 100,000 TCRs per sample was the median, with a range of roughly 23,224 to 750,000. Each CDR3 protein is one row after TCRdb ran MiXCR on the RACE reads. TCRdb assigned the V and J calls; the authors' analysis was not used. The repertoire consists of 82,000 or so distinct CDR3 sequences, with over 10% occurring once and the leading ten covering around 5.8%. Concerning this clonotype itself: Antigen unknown.

Specified time point: patch test 3, about 24 weeks after DPC sensitization. Stated treatment: therapeutic diphenylcyclopropenone sensitization with weekly scalp DPC. The study enrolled 18 to 70-year-old alopecia patients suitable for DPC. Trimming removed 0 bases from V and 6 bases from J; junction bases left unmatched: 10. In germline, CDR1 is LNHNV, CDR2 YYDKDF (reference sequence). CDR3 length equals 18 residues. The starting material was whole blood, obtained in connection with sensitization to the hapten diphenylcyclopropenone (DPC). The chain has TRBV15 and TRBJ2-1; 11 nucleotides match TRBD2. The TCR originated in a woman aged 50 to 60 with alopecia areata. Some clones in this sample may be carry-over from other donors' samples. CDR3 nucleotide sequence: TGTGCCACCAGCAGAGATCTAGGAGGGACTAGCGGAGGCAATGAGCAGTTCTTC. Protein product: CATSRDLGGTSGGNEQFF.